This T cell receptor beta chain was profiled in a study of blood T cell repertoires in COVID-19. At the level of the study: The United States, Italy and Spain supplied acute and convalescent COVID-19 samples.

Authors' analysis steps: It was from reference gene primer amplification that nucleated cell counts were estimated. The assay was immunoSEQ multiplex PCR, and TCRdb's table has in-frame clones only and misses some. V, J and clone size were drawn from that table, and D and trimming were deduced from the DNA. This table holds 200,000 or so clones, around nine tenths found once. Sample: peripheral blood. The clonotype was recovered from a man in his sixties with acute or convalescent COVID-19.

The CDR3 nucleotides are TGTGCCAGCAGTTCCCCAGGGGACAGGACCCCCCATCAGCCCCAGCATTTT. It encodes CASSSPGDRTPHQPQHF. The chain is built from TRBV28 and TRBJ1-5, with TRBD1 identical over 8 bases. V was clipped by 4 bases and J by 5 bases; unmatched bases: 13. Germline V gene sequence: CDR1 MDHEN, CDR2 SYDVKM. This CDR3 contains 17 residues.